This T cell receptor beta chain is drawn from a study of blood T cell repertoires in COVID-19. Germline V gives CDR1 WSHSY, CDR2 SAAADI. Trimming took off 10 bases at V and 6 bases at J, with 19 bases between the two ends. CDR3 size: 15 residues. Sequencing was performed with immunoSEQ multiplex PCR; in TCRdb, only in-frame clones are kept and a portion is missing. The sample holds 200,000 to 250,000 clones; 80% to 90% are singletons and the top ten take 10% to 13%. Sequencing was done on a sample of PBMCs or T cells enriched from blood (not recorded which). The receptor's source is a man between 18 and 29 years old with acute COVID-19. V gene TRBV10-2 combines with J gene TRBJ1-6; weak D call: TRBD1 (5 bases). The CDR3 loop reads CATWNRGVGNSPLHF. The CDR3 DNA sequence: TGCGCCACCTGGAATCGGGGGGTCGGTAATTCACCCCTCCACTTT.